The source of this TCR beta chain is a study of cytomegalovirus exposure and HLA in healthy donors. The study, taken as a whole, reports: There was a cluster of highly shared sequence variants that was likely a sequencing artifact.

This clone was recorded only once. Its cognate antigen is unknown. Different DNA sequences within this sample yield the same CDR3. Primers included in the PCR were 60 Vbeta and 13 Jbeta primers. This table comes from immunoSEQ multiplex PCR, and its TCRdb copy is limited to in-frame clones, with some not included. The table lists 95,000 to 100,000 clones, approximately 76% of them singletons. Deletions cut 6 bases from V and 2 bases from J, with 16 bases between. The CDR3 covers 16 residues. CDR1 is MDHEN, CDR2 SYDVKM, per germline. This TCR derives from a man aged 40-55 years in good health and CMV-seronegative. What was sequenced was PBMCs. The chain couples TRBV28 to TRBJ1-4, with D maybe TRBD1 (6 bases). CDR3 DNA: TGTGCCAGCAGCTCTCCGGGGGGCGCGACTAATGAAAAACTGTTTTTT. Translation gives CASSSPGGATNEKLFF.